This T cell receptor (beta chain) was retrieved from a study of early T cells in non-severe SARS-CoV-2 infection. A remark on this clonotype: One end of the junction does not line up with germline, which may come from a read error.

The CDR3 extends over 14 amino acids. The germline V gene encodes CDR1 SGHTA and CDR2 FQGNSA. TCRdb processed the 5' RACE reads anew with MiXCR; each CDR3 protein has one entry. Of 50,000 to 60,000 distinct CDR3 sequences detected, 6.6% appear once; the ten largest clones hold around 5%. This TCR derives from an adult who was a healthcare worker with PCR-confirmed SARS-CoV-2 infection or an uninfected control (not recorded which). The chain is built from TRBV7-2 and TRBJ2-2; the match to TRBD2 covers 7 bases. Sequencing was performed on whole blood, taken at baseline. The CDR3: CASSLAVGTGELFF. CDR3 sequence (DNA): TGTGCCAGCAGCCTAGCGGTAGGCACCGGGGAGCTGTTTTTT.